Shown below are 27 T cell receptor beta chains from a single sample sequenced in a study of regulatory T cells in long-lasting Graves disease. Building of the TCR beta libraries involved iRepertoire HTBI primers and Arm-PCR of CDR3 regions. TCRdb called the multiplex PCR reads again in MiXCR, with one record for every CDR3 protein. The data contain roughly 490,000 distinct CDR3 sequences, about 20% of them singletons. Described time point: persistent/refractory GD, antithyroid drugs over 5 years with positive TRAb. With RNA extracted from PBMCs as input, the TCR library was made. The input for sequencing was peripheral blood mononuclear cells (PBMCs), taken when the disease was refractory, from a patient treated with antithyroid drugs. The receptors derive from a female donor with Graves disease.

This clonotype has only a few counts. The chain is built from TRBV19 and TRBJ1-1; TRBD1 matches 9 bases. This CDR3 region has 14 residues. Looked up from germline, CDR1 is LNHDA and CDR2 is SQIVND (reference sequence). V gave up 7 bases and J gave up 1 base; unmatched junction bases: 4. CDR3 DNA: TGTGCCAGTATGACAGGGGGAGAGAACACTGAAGCTTTCTTT. Its translation: CASMTGGENTEAFF.

This clonotype occurred a few times. The rearrangement uses TRBV6-2 or TRBV6-3 and TRBJ1-2, with D uncertain. The ends were cut back, 3 bases at V and 7 bases at J, with 9 bases in the middle. CDR1 and CDR2 (germline): MNHEY, SVGEGT. This CDR3 has 12 amino acids. The CDR3 bases are TGTGCCAGCAGTTATTTGTCGGCTGGCTACACCTTC. Residues: CASSYLSAGYTF.

The sample holds many counts of this clonotype. The J gene is TRBJ2-5, the V gene TRBV30; 10 nucleotides align to TRBD2. CDR3 length: 14 residues. From germline, CDR1 is GTSNPN and CDR2 SVGIG (reference sequence). Unmatched junction bases numbered 5, after V lost 0 bases and J lost 7 bases. CDR3 DNA sequence: TGTGCCTGGAGTGTAAGGGCTAGCGGGGGGACCCAGTACTTC. This translates into CAWSVRASGGTQYF.

This clonotype appeared a few times. The V call is TRBV5-1, the J call TRBJ1-6; 7 bases match TRBD1. The CDR3 has 19 amino acids. Losses at the gene ends were 0 bases for V and 0 bases for J; bases not matched to a gene: 9. Germline V gives CDR1 SGHRS, CDR2 YFSETQ. CDR3 nucleotide sequence: TGCGCCAGCAGCTTGGCCCGGGACAGCCTAAGCTCCTATAATTCACCCCTCCACTTT. It is translated as CASSLARDSLSSYNSPLHF.

The gene calls are TRBV6-9 and TRBJ2-2, with 16 bases lining up with TRBD2. Trimming cost V 3 bases and J 5 bases; bases outside gene matches: 15. CDR1 and CDR2 (germline): MNHGY, SVAAGI. The CDR3 length is 21 residues. CDR3 sequence reads: CASSYSTPGLAGGRWTGELFF. CDR3 nucleotides: TGTGCCAGCAGTTACTCTACCCCGGGACTAGCGGGGGGGCGGTGGACCGGGGAGCTGTTTTTT.

Of note for this clonotype: This may be a read error, as it is one base from a much larger clone. This chain joins TRBV20-1 and TRBJ2-7; TRBD2 aligns across 8 bases. Looked up from germline, CDR1 is DFQATT and CDR2 is SNEGSKA (reference sequence). The CDR3 is made up of 16 amino acids. CDR3 coding DNA: TGCGGTGCTTCTCCCCTCCTTAGCGGGAAGGACTACGAGCAGTACTTC. Translation: CGASPLLSGKDYEQYF.

The chain recombines TRBV6-1 with TRBJ2-7; 10 bases align to TRBD1. Trimming removed 11 bases from V and 3 bases from J; junction bases left unmatched: 10. CDR1 is MNHNS and CDR2 is SASEGT in the germline V gene. The CDR3 totals 14 residues. CDR3 residues: CAGSGTGENYEQYF. CDR3 in DNA: TGTGCCGGTTCCGGGACAGGGGAAAACTACGAGCAGTACTTC.

This clonotype was detected ten times or more. The chain uses TRBV7-9 and TRBJ2-5; D ambiguous. This CDR3 region has 12 residues. V lost 5 bases and J 2 bases, leaving 6 bases between the germline ends. Germline lookup yields CDR1 SEHNR and CDR2 FQNEAQ (reference sequence). The chain's CDR3 is CASSPVQETQYF. The CDR3 DNA reads TGTGCCAGCAGCCCGGTGCAAGAGACCCAGTACTTC. Full variable domain (missing parts from reference TRBV7-9 and TRBJ2-5): DTGVSQNPRHKITKRGQNVTFRCDPISEHNRLYWYRQTLGQGPEFLTYFQNEAQLEKSRLLSDRFSAERPKGSFSTLEIQRTEQGDSAMYLCASSPVQETQYFGPGTRLLVL.

In this sample, this clonotype turned up many times. J is TRBJ2-2 and V is TRBV12-3 or TRBV12-4; TRBD2 matches at 7 bases. CDR3 length equals 16 residues. The V segment lost 6 bases and the J segment 6 bases; nucleotides outside the gene matches: 13. Written as DNA, the CDR3 is TGTGCCAGCAGCCCCACGTCGGCGGGAGCTCCCGGGGAGCTGTTTTTT. It is translated as CASSPTSAGAPGELFF.

There are many counts of this clonotype. V gene TRBV7-2 combines with J gene TRBJ2-5, with 11 bases aligning to TRBD2. The CDR3 is made up of 17 amino acids. V was pared by 5 bases and J by 5 bases, with 13 bases of the junction left unmatched. Germline CDR1 SGHTA, CDR2 FQGNSA. CDR3 amino acids: CASSPRVASGGFETQYF. CDR3 coding DNA: TGTGCCAGCAGCCCACGTGTGGCTAGCGGGGGGTTCGAGACCCAGTACTTC.

This clonotype has at least ten counts. The chain links TRBV6-1 to TRBJ2-2; 9 bases are a match to TRBD1. Germline CDR1 reads MNHNS; CDR2 reads SASEGT. The CDR3 has 15 residues. J gave up 4 bases and V 6 bases, and 6 bases lay outside the gene matches. The CDR3 nucleotides are TGTGCCAGCAGACTCGACAGGGGGGGCACCGGGGAGCTGTTTTTT. Its translation: CASRLDRGGTGELFF.

This clonotype was counted a few times. This rearrangement joins TRBV11-2 to TRBJ2-1; 8 positions agree with TRBD2. Germline values: CDR1 SGHAT, CDR2 FQNNGV. The ends lost 0 bases at V and 5 bases at J; junction bases unmatched: 3. The CDR3 is made up of 15 amino acids. The CDR3 DNA reads TGTGCCAGCAGCTTAGATTGGACTAGCCACAATGAGCAGTTCTTC. It encodes CASSLDWTSHNEQFF.

This clonotype was seen ten or more times. The chain joins TRBV7-2 to TRBJ1-5; no reliable D call. Trimming cost V 2 bases and J 0 bases, with 5 bases left between them. CDR1 is SGHTA, CDR2 FQGNSA, per germline. The CDR3 is made up of 14 amino acids. In DNA form, the CDR3 reads TGTGCCAGCAGCTTACGATTTAGCAATCAGCCCCAGCATTTT. Its protein is CASSLRFSNQPQHF.

This clonotype was counted only a few times. At one end the junction does not follow the germline gene, possibly because of a read error. The rearrangement links TRBV3-1 to TRBJ2-5; the match to TRBD2 covers 10 bases. The germline gives CDR1 LGHDT, CDR2 YNNKEL (reference sequence). This CDR3 is 14 amino acids long. The DNA of the CDR3 is TGTGCCAGCGGCCAACTAGCGGGGCAAGAGACCCAGTACTTC. It yields the protein CASGQLAGQETQYF.

V and J are TRBV3-1 and TRBJ2-7; no definite D call. Trimming cost V 1 base and J 6 bases, with 10 bases left between them. Looked up from germline, CDR1 is LGHDT and CDR2 is YNNKEL (reference sequence). This CDR3 is built from 13 residues. The CDR3 sequence: CASSQGKVREQYF. CDR3 bases: TGTGCCAGCAGCCAAGGCAAGGTGCGCGAGCAGTACTTC.

This clonotype was detected many times. V usage is TRBV12-3 or TRBV12-4 and J usage is TRBJ2-2; possible D gene TRBD2, 7 bases. Trimming shortened V by 1 base and J by 5 bases, and 11 bases separated the two germline ends. The CDR3 spans 15 residues. Here the CDR3 reads CASSLGTAGTGELFF. Written as DNA, the CDR3 is TGTGCCAGCAGTTTAGGGACAGCGGGGACCGGGGAGCTGTTTTTT.

Details on this clonotype: One base away lies a much larger clone, so this may be a sequencing read error. The chain is built from TRBV28 and TRBJ2-2; 7 bases are shared with TRBD2. Germline CDR1 MDHEN, CDR2 SYDVKM. The length of the CDR3 is 13 residues. The CDR3 DNA reads TGTGCCAGCCGACAAAGCGGGACCGGGGAGCTGCTTTTT. As protein: CASRQSGTGELLF.

This clonotype was detected a few times. The rearrangement links TRBV6-6 to TRBJ2-7, with TRBD2 as a possible D gene (6 bases). The CDR3 length is 14 residues. Germline V gene lookup returns CDR1 MNHNY and CDR2 SVGAGI (reference sequence). The germline V and J ends were trimmed by 0 bases and 4 bases, with 10 bases remaining between them. The CDR3 protein is CASSYSGGIYEQYF. CDR3 sequence (DNA): TGTGCCAGCAGTTACTCGGGCGGGATTTACGAGCAGTACTTC.

The chain couples TRBV7-2 to TRBJ1-6; possibly TRBD1 for D (6 bases). This CDR3 has 15 amino acids. V lost 6 bases to trimming and J lost 6 bases, with 15 bases between them. The germline gives CDR1 SGHTA, CDR2 FQGNSA. Written as DNA, the CDR3 is TGTGCCAGCAGGTCGGGGGGGCTCCTTAATTCACCCCTCCACTTT. Translation gives CASRSGGLLNSPLHF.

In this sample, this clonotype turned up many times. V usage is TRBV28 and J usage is TRBJ2-2; unclear D gene. The CDR3 spans 13 residues. V lost 8 bases, J lost 1 base, and 8 bases lay in between. CDR1 and CDR2 (germline): MDHEN, SYDVKM. The CDR3 bases are TGTGCCAGCTTCGACGGGAACACCGGGGAGCTGTTTTTT. Translated: CASFDGNTGELFF.

This clonotype was observed at least ten times. This chain uses TRBV20-1 with TRBJ1-5, with a tentative D call TRBD1 (6 bases). The germline V and J ends were trimmed by 4 bases and 11 bases, with 12 bases remaining between them. This CDR3 spans 11 amino acids. In germline, CDR1 is DFQATT, CDR2 SNEGSKA (reference sequence). The CDR3 region is CSATQGVTQHF. Here the CDR3 DNA reads TGCAGTGCTACACAGGGAGTGACCCAGCATTTT.

This clonotype has ten or more counts. The V gene is TRBV12-3 or TRBV12-4, the J gene TRBJ1-4, with 7 nucleotides matching TRBD1. V was pared by 5 bases and J by 5 bases, with 5 bases of the junction left unmatched. This CDR3 has 14 residues. The CDR3 region has the DNA TGTGCCAGCAGTGCGACAGGGACAAATGAAAAACTGTTTTTT. Protein sequence: CASSATGTNEKLFF.

The chain combines TRBV15 with TRBJ1-1; TRBD1 aligns across 7 bases. This CDR3 has 16 amino acids. Losses at the gene ends were 1 base for V and 3 bases for J; bases not matched to a gene: 8. The germline V gene encodes CDR1 LNHNV and CDR2 YYDKDF (reference sequence). The CDR3 DNA is TGTGCCACCAGCAGAGGCTTGACAGGGCGTGACACTGAAGCTTTCTTT. This gives the protein CATSRGLTGRDTEAFF.

The chain recombines TRBV5-1 with TRBJ2-7; D is possibly TRBD2 (6 bases). The V gene lost 4 bases and the J gene lost 2 bases, with 16 bases spanning the gap. The CDR3 has 15 amino acids. Germline V lookup: CDR1 SGHRS, CDR2 YFSETQ. The chain's CDR3 is CASSPGGAATYEQYF. The CDR3, as DNA: TGCGCCAGCAGCCCCGGCGGGGCGGCTACCTACGAGCAGTACTTC.

This clonotype appeared many times. The chain couples TRBV24-1 to TRBJ1-2; TRBD1 matches 7 bases. Per germline, CDR1 KGHDR and CDR2 SFDVKD. This CDR3 spans 15 amino acids. V lost 6 bases to trimming and J lost 4 bases; unmatched junction nucleotides: 10. The CDR3 spells CATSTSRGKGYGYTF. In nucleotides, the CDR3 is TGTGCCACCAGTACATCCAGGGGGAAGGGCTATGGCTACACCTTC.

This clonotype was recorded at least ten times. V usage is TRBV6-2 or TRBV6-3 and J usage is TRBJ1-6; D call uncertain. Germline values: CDR1 MNHEY, CDR2 SVGEGT. The CDR3 runs to 13 residues. V shed 4 bases and J shed 8 bases, with 9 bases lying between them. CDR3 bases: TGTGCCAGCAGTTCCAAAGTGGATTCACCCCTCCACTTT. It is translated as CASSSKVDSPLHF.

The rearrangement joins TRBV11-2 to TRBJ2-7, with D possibly called TRBD1 or TRBD2 (5 bases each). This CDR3 is built from 14 residues. Per the germline V gene, CDR1 is SGHAT and CDR2 is FQNNGV. Trimming left V 0 bases short and J 5 bases short, with 11 bases between. The CDR3 DNA follows: TGTGCCAGCAGCTTAGATCAATCGGGACACGAGCAGTACTTC. Its protein product is CASSLDQSGHEQYF.